These 11 T cell receptor beta chains originate from one sample sequenced in a study of T cells in Graves' hyperthyroidism and ophthalmopathy. The CDR3 regions of TCR beta were amplified from RNA transcripts. Researchers ran a first-round RT-PCR on the TCR CDR3 using the HTBI primer set. MiXCR, run by TCRdb on the multiplex PCR reads, gives a single entry per CDR3 protein. Of about 600,000 distinct CDR3 sequences listed, around 16% are singletons. The sample consisted of blood. These receptors all stem from a woman between 40 and 50 years old with Graves' ophthalmopathy.

This chain joins TRBV15 and TRBJ2-1, with a weak D call TRBD1 (6 bases). CDR3 length equals 15 residues. CDR1 and CDR2 from the germline V gene are LNHNV and YYDKDF (reference sequence). Trimming removed 1 base at V and 10 bases at J, with 17 bases between. CDR3 DNA: TGTGCCACCAGCAGAGGGTCAGGGGAGAAGAAGGAGCAGTTCTTC. Translated: CATSRGSGEKKEQFF.

This clonotype was observed many times. The rearrangement joins TRBV7-8 to TRBJ2-2, with no clear D. The CDR3 contains 14 residues. From germline, CDR1 is SGHVS and CDR2 FQNEAQ. V shed 6 bases and J shed 1 base, with 9 bases lying between them. The CDR3: CASSTHVNTGELFF. The DNA for the CDR3 is TGTGCCAGCAGTACGCACGTGAACACCGGGGAGCTGTTTTTT. Together with reference TRBV7-8 and TRBJ2-2, the CDR3 gives the full variable domain: GAGVSQSPRYKVAKRGQDVALRCDPISGHVSLFWYQQALGQGPEFLTYFQNEAQLDKSGLPSDRFFAERPEGSVSTLKIQRTQQEDSAVYLCASSTHVNTGELFFGEGSRLTVL.

At least ten counts were recorded for this clonotype. The chain couples TRBV11-3 to TRBJ2-1; 12 bases are a match to TRBD2. With 5 bases clipped from V and 7 bases from J, the junction kept 6 bases outside the gene matches. Germline CDR1 SGHNT, CDR2 YENEEA. This CDR3 is 15 amino acids long. The CDR3 DNA is TGTGCCAGCAGCCCCCGACTAGCGGGGGTTAATGAGCAGTTCTTC. It encodes CASSPRLAGVNEQFF.

The rearrangement links TRBV6-1 to TRBJ2-3, with 11 nucleotides matching TRBD1. Per the germline V gene, CDR1 is MNHNS and CDR2 is SASEGT. The CDR3 length is 21 residues. The V and J ends lost 6 bases and 2 bases, in that order; junction bases with no gene match: 22. This chain's CDR3 is CASRAAWGQGVVGDTTDTQYF. The CDR3 nucleotides read TGTGCCAGCAGGGCGGCCTGGGGACAGGGGGTAGTGGGGGACACCACAGATACGCAGTATTTT.

This clonotype appeared a few times. The chain is built from TRBV5-6 and TRBJ2-7, with unresolved D. The CDR3 has 15 residues. Trimming left V 4 bases short and J 3 bases short, with 17 bases between. Germline values: CDR1 SGHDT, CDR2 YYEEEE. The chain's CDR3 is CASSMMVRTYYEQYF. The DNA of the CDR3 is TGTGCCAGCAGCATGATGGTAAGGACCTACTACGAGCAGTACTTC.

This clonotype was counted ten times or more. The genes are TRBV30 and TRBJ2-2; possible D gene TRBD2, 5 bases. Germline CDR1 GTSNPN, CDR2 SVGIG (reference sequence). The CDR3 contains 14 residues. V lost 6 bases and J lost 5, with 16 bases in between. This CDR3 is CACSPLEVTGELFF. As DNA, the CDR3 is TGTGCCTGTTCCCCCTTGGAGGTAACCGGGGAGCTGTTTTTT.

This clonotype was counted at least ten times. The J gene is TRBJ2-2, the V gene TRBV28; 8 bases are shared with TRBD2. The J segment lost 1 base and the V segment lost 2 bases, leaving 0 bases of the junction unmatched. Germline loops: CDR1 MDHEN, CDR2 SYDVKM. CDR3 length: 15 amino acids. CDR3 loop: CASSLAGGNTGELFF. CDR3 sequence (DNA): TGTGCCAGCAGTTTAGCGGGAGGGAACACCGGGGAGCTGTTTTTT.

The rearrangement links TRBV12-3 or TRBV12-4 to TRBJ2-1; possibly TRBD1 or TRBD2 for D (5 bases each). The CDR3 consists of 14 residues. V was shortened by 5 bases and J by 3 bases, with 11 bases between the two germline ends. The CDR3 loop is CASSTWDRYNEQFF. The CDR3 bases are TGTGCCAGCAGTACATGGGACCGCTACAATGAGCAGTTCTTC.

In this sample, this clonotype turned up a few times. CDR3 in DNA: TGTGCTAGTGGTTTGGTACCGCACCCAAGGGCTAACTATGGCTACACCTTC. Its translation: CASGLVPHPRANYGYTF. The chain uses TRBV12-5 and TRBJ1-2; D gene unclear. There are 17 residues in the CDR3. In germline, CDR1 is LGHNT, CDR2 FRNRAP. V dropped 0 bases and J dropped 0 bases, with 14 bases sitting between them.

In its sample, this clonotype was seen many times. The CDR3 loop is CASSQGRGGSYEQYF. CDR3 DNA sequence: TGCGCCAGCAGCCAGGGGAGGGGCGGTTCCTACGAGCAGTACTTC. J is TRBJ2-7 and V is TRBV4-1, with TRBD2 identical over 7 bases. This CDR3 contains 15 residues. Germline V lookup: CDR1 MGHRA, CDR2 YSYEKL. After removal of 3 bases from V and 1 base from J, the junction contained 6 bases not matched to a gene.

This rearrangement joins TRBV20-1 to TRBJ2-1; D gene unclear. Trimming left V 3 bases short and J 4 bases short, with 4 bases between. Germline CDR1 reads DFQATT; CDR2 reads SNEGSKA (reference sequence). This CDR3 has 11 amino acids. The CDR3 reads CSASRYNEQFF. The CDR3 DNA reads as TGCAGTGCTAGCCGATACAATGAGCAGTTCTTC.